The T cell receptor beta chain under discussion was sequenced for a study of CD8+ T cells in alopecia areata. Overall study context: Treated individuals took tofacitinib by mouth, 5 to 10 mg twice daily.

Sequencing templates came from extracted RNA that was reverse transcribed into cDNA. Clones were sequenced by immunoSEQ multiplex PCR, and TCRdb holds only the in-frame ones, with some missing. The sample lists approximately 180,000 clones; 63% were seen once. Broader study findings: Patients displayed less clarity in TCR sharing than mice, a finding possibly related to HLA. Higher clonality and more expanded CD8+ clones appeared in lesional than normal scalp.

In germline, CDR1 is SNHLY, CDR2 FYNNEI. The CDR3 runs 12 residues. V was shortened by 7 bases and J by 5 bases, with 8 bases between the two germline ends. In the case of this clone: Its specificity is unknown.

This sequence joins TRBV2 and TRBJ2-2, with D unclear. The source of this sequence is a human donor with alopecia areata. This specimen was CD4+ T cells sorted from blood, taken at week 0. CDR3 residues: CASNVKTGELFF. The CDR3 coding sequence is TGTGCCAGCAATGTCAAAACCGGGGAGCTGTTTTTT.